The 30 T cell receptor beta chains given below trace back to one sample, sequenced in a study of CD8 T cells in ankylosing spondylitis. Each CDR3 protein is one row after TCRdb ran MiXCR on the 5' RACE reads. The sample includes a few hundred thousand distinct CDR3 sequences, approximately 10% of them seen just once. The source material was blood, either unsorted or a sorted T cell fraction (not recorded which). The receptors here all came from a male donor with ankylosing spondylitis or in good health (not recorded which).

The DNA of the CDR3 is TGTGCCAGCAGTTTATCCTCTGGGACAGGGGGAGAAAAACTGTTTTTT. It is translated as CASSLSSGTGGEKLFF. J is TRBJ1-4 and V is TRBV12-3 or TRBV12-4, with TRBD1 matching over 11 bases. V was clipped by 2 bases and J by 8 bases; unmatched bases: 7. The CDR3 consists of 16 residues.

This clonotype was found a few times. The gene calls are TRBV5-1 and TRBJ1-4, with a weak D call TRBD1 (6 bases). CDR1 and CDR2 (germline): SGHRS, YFSETQ. V lost 0 bases and J lost 7, with 13 bases in between. The CDR3 is made up of 15 amino acids. CDR3 sequence reads: CASSLGTASLEKLFF. CDR3 bases: TGCGCCAGCAGCTTGGGGACAGCCAGCCTTGAAAAACTGTTTTTT.

In its sample, this clonotype was seen many times. The chain couples TRBV12-3 or TRBV12-4 to TRBJ1-6; D is perhaps TRBD1 (5 bases). Trimming removed 6 bases from V and 8 bases from J, with 20 bases in between. The CDR3 is 16 residues long. CDR3 DNA: TGTGCCAGCAGCCTGCGGGGGGGAATGGGGGATTCACCCCTCCACTTT. As protein: CASSLRGGMGDSPLHF.

At least ten counts were recorded for this clonotype. The V and J genes are TRBV5-6 and TRBJ2-7; 8 bases fit TRBD1. Trimming cost V 4 bases and J 9 bases; bases outside gene matches: 6. CDR3 size: 12 residues. Per the germline V gene, CDR1 is SGHDT and CDR2 is YYEEEE. Here the CDR3 DNA reads TGTGCCAGCAGCCGGACAGGGAAAGTGCAGTACTTC. This gives the protein CASSRTGKVQYF.

A word on this clonotype: This may be a read error: a much more frequent sequence differs by one nucleotide. The chain is built from TRBV7-7 and TRBJ2-2; tentatively, D is TRBD2 (5 bases). CDR1 SSHAT and CDR2 FNYEAQ come from the germline V gene (reference sequence). The CDR3 runs 14 residues. CDR3 residues: CASSSSVSTGEPFF. The CDR3 DNA sequence: TGTGCTAGCAGCTCCTCCGTTAGCACCGGGGAGCCGTTTTTT.

This clonotype appeared many times. The chain is built from TRBV7-2 and TRBJ1-5, with a tentative D call TRBD1 (6 bases). The CDR3 consists of 15 residues. Germline lookup yields CDR1 SGHTA and CDR2 FQGNSA. V was cut by 4 bases and J by 7 bases, with 17 bases left in between. The CDR3 sequence is CASSSGGGTRQPQHF. CDR3 DNA sequence: TGTGCCAGCAGCTCGGGAGGGGGGACGAGGCAGCCCCAGCATTTT.

In this sample, this clonotype turned up a few times. The rearrangement links TRBV27 to TRBJ1-2; TRBD1 aligns across 8 bases. CDR1 and CDR2 (germline): MNHEY, SMNVEV (reference sequence). This CDR3 is 15 amino acids long. Losses at the gene ends were 6 bases for V and 4 bases for J; bases not matched to a gene: 10. CDR3 loop: CASRIGQGGGYGYTF. The CDR3 region has the DNA TGTGCCAGCAGGATCGGACAGGGTGGGGGCTATGGCTACACCTTC.

This clonotype came up many times. This chain connects TRBV5-1 to TRBJ2-3; D gene ambiguous. V lost 0 bases and J lost 2, with 13 bases in between. This CDR3 comprises 16 residues. Germline CDR1 SGHRS, CDR2 YFSETQ. In nucleotides, the CDR3 is TGCGCCAGCAGCTTGGCTTTTCCACGACTCACAGATACGCAGTATTTT. As protein: CASSLAFPRLTDTQYF.

This clonotype was counted at least ten times. V is TRBV5-6 and J is TRBJ2-7; perhaps TRBD1 as D (6 bases). The germline V and J ends were trimmed by 3 bases and 6 bases, with 7 bases remaining between them. The germline V gene encodes CDR1 SGHDT and CDR2 YYEEEE. CDR3 length: 11 residues. In DNA, the CDR3 is TGTGCCAGCAGCTACAGGGTCGAGCAGTACTTC. It specifies CASSYRVEQYF.

This clonotype was counted only a few times. The chain employs TRBV29-1 and TRBJ1-1; D is unresolved. This CDR3 has 11 residues. V gave up 3 bases and J gave up 10 bases, with 12 bases separating them. Germline values: CDR1 SQVTM, CDR2 ANQGSEA. Here the CDR3 reads CSVDPGPGAFF. Written as DNA, the CDR3 is TGCAGCGTTGATCCCGGCCCCGGAGCTTTCTTT.

This clonotype showed up many times. The V gene is TRBV7-8, the J gene TRBJ1-5, with unresolved D. The CDR3 extends over 14 amino acids. Germline CDR1 and CDR2: SGHVS and FQNEAQ. The V end was cut by 0 bases, the J end by 5 bases, with 8 bases between. The CDR3 DNA is TGTGCCAGCAGCTTAGCGATTGGGTATCAGCCCCAGCATTTT. Its protein is CASSLAIGYQPQHF. The full variable domain, in which reference TRBV7-8 and TRBJ1-5 provide the parts outside the CDR3, is GAGVSQSPRYKVAKRGQDVALRCDPISGHVSLFWYQQALGQGPEFLTYFQNEAQLDKSGLPSDRFFAERPEGSVSTLKIQRTQQEDSAVYLCASSLAIGYQPQHFGDGTRLSIL.

The chain couples TRBV3-1 to TRBJ2-3; D possibly corresponds to TRBD1 (6 bases). In germline, CDR1 is LGHDT, CDR2 YNNKEL (reference sequence). CDR3 length: 15 residues. Trimming shortened V by 6 bases and J by 2 bases, and 15 bases separated the two germline ends. The CDR3 DNA sequence: TGTGCCAGCAGGCCAGGGGAGACACCCACAGATACGCAGTATTTT. Translating gives CASRPGETPTDTQYF.

The sample holds a few counts of this clonotype. The chain has TRBV13 and TRBJ2-5, with 10 bases identical to TRBD2. From germline, CDR1 is PRHDT and CDR2 FYEKMQ (reference sequence). V lost 1 base, J lost 2 bases, and 13 bases stayed unmatched. The CDR3 consists of 19 residues. CDR3 sequence (DNA): TGTGCCAGCAGCTTAGAGGCGAGCGGGGGGGCGAATTTACAAGAGACCCAGTACTTC. It translates to CASSLEASGGANLQETQYF.

This clonotype showed up many times. The chain employs TRBV5-5 and TRBJ2-7, with TRBD2 identical over 13 bases. Per the germline V gene, CDR1 is SGHKS and CDR2 is YYEKEE (reference sequence). The ends lost 2 bases at V and 3 bases at J; junction bases unmatched: 5. The CDR3 is made up of 16 amino acids. CDR3 region: CASSLGLAGARYEQYF. DNA of the CDR3: TGTGCCAGCAGCTTAGGACTAGCGGGGGCCCGCTACGAGCAGTACTTC.

This clonotype occurred many times. V usage is TRBV10-3 and J usage is TRBJ2-7, with TRBD2 matching over 9 bases. The germline V gene encodes CDR1 ENHRY and CDR2 SYGVKD. The CDR3 spans 13 residues. J gave up 3 bases and V 7 bases, and 4 bases lay outside the gene matches. The CDR3 is CAINSGGNYEQYF. The CDR3 DNA reads TGTGCCATCAATAGCGGGGGTAACTACGAGCAGTACTTC.

This sequence joins TRBV27 and TRBJ1-1; 7 bases line up with TRBD1. Germline V gene sequence: CDR1 MNHEY, CDR2 SMNVEV (reference sequence). The V segment lost 4 bases and the J segment 1 base; nucleotides outside the gene matches: 6. The CDR3 consists of 15 residues. The chain's CDR3 is CASSSGTVTNTEAFF. In nucleotides, the CDR3 is TGTGCCAGCAGTTCCGGGACAGTTACGAACACTGAAGCTTTCTTT.

The chain couples TRBV20-1 to TRBJ2-5; D is perhaps TRBD2 (6 bases). The CDR3 consists of 13 residues. The V gene lost 6 bases and the J gene lost 7 bases, with 18 bases spanning the gap. The germline V gene encodes CDR1 DFQATT and CDR2 SNEGSKA (reference sequence). Here the CDR3 reads CSAPKGGDGTQYF. DNA of the CDR3: TGCAGTGCCCCAAAGGGCGGGGACGGGACCCAGTACTTC.

CDR3 nucleotide sequence: TGTGCCAGCTCACCGGGACAGCGAGAGACCCAGTACTTC. The encoded protein is CASSPGQRETQYF. The V and J genes are TRBV18 and TRBJ2-5; TRBD1 aligns across 7 bases. J was trimmed by 4 bases and V by 3 bases; bases with no gene match: 2. From germline, CDR1 is KGHSH and CDR2 LQKENI. The CDR3 runs 13 residues.

At least ten counts were recorded for this clonotype. The CDR3 sequence: CASSSRLDARTGELFF. CDR3 in DNA: TGTGCCAGCAGCTCACGACTAGACGCGAGGACCGGGGAGCTGTTTTTT. V gene TRBV7-9 combines with J gene TRBJ2-2; TRBD2 might be the D (6 bases). CDR3 length: 16 amino acids. Trimming shortened V by 4 bases and J by 5 bases, and 17 bases separated the two germline ends. From germline, CDR1 is SEHNR and CDR2 FQNEAQ (reference sequence).

This clonotype was detected many times. CDR3 in amino acids: CASSQGDEQYF. The CDR3 nucleotides read TGTGCCAGCAGCCAGGGAGACGAGCAGTACTTC. This rearrangement joins TRBV3-1 to TRBJ2-7; tentative D call: TRBD2 (5 bases). Trimming pared 3 bases from V and 5 bases from J, leaving 5 bases between. The CDR3 is made up of 11 amino acids. Germline V gene sequence: CDR1 LGHDT, CDR2 YNNKEL (reference sequence).

This clonotype was seen many times. The rearrangement uses TRBV6-1 and TRBJ2-1; D ambiguous. This CDR3 contains 15 residues. Per the germline V gene, CDR1 is MNHNS and CDR2 is SASEGT. V was shortened by 2 bases and J by 8 bases, with 16 bases between the two germline ends. In nucleotides, the CDR3 is TGTGCCAGCAGTGAAAGTGGGCCTCAAGTTGATGAGCAGTTCTTC. Translated, it gives CASSESGPQVDEQFF.

The chain is built from TRBV12-3 or TRBV12-4 and TRBJ2-7; 7 bases align to TRBD2. The V and J ends lost 1 base and 2 bases, in that order; junction bases with no gene match: 8. The CDR3 contains 16 residues. CDR3 sequence reads: CASSLGGTTITYEQYF. CDR3 nucleotide sequence: TGTGCCAGCAGTTTAGGGGGGACTACCATTACCTACGAGCAGTACTTC.

This clonotype was counted only a few times. V gene TRBV6-1 combines with J gene TRBJ1-6; TRBD1 matches at 7 bases. Unmatched junction bases numbered 14, after V lost 9 bases and J lost 6 bases. CDR1 is MNHNS and CDR2 is SASEGT in the germline V gene. The CDR3 spans 16 residues. CDR3 in amino acids: CASKRGLEVLNSPLHF. CDR3 in DNA: TGTGCCAGTAAGAGGGGGCTCGAGGTCCTTAATTCACCCCTCCACTTT.

V is TRBV7-2 and J is TRBJ2-1; 9 bases fit TRBD1. This CDR3 has 15 amino acids. The ends lost 2 bases at V and 6 bases at J; junction bases unmatched: 5. CDR1 and CDR2 from the germline V gene are SGHTA and FQGNSA. CDR3 in amino acids: CASSLQVTGGNEQFF. CDR3 nucleotides: TGTGCCAGCAGCTTACAAGTGACAGGGGGCAATGAGCAGTTCTTC.

This clonotype was detected many times. The chain carries TRBV5-1 and TRBJ2-7; no clear D. Germline CDR1 is SGHRS and CDR2 is YFSETQ. V gave up 7 bases and J gave up 0 bases, with 17 bases separating them. The CDR3 is made up of 15 amino acids. The CDR3 DNA reads TGCGCCAGCTCACTCGGAACACGGGCCTCCTACGAGCAGTACTTC. Its protein product is CASSLGTRASYEQYF.

This clonotype occurred many times. The chain combines TRBV27 with TRBJ2-3, with D maybe TRBD2 (5 bases). The CDR3 covers 13 residues. V lost 7 bases and J lost 3, with 11 bases in between. Germline CDR1 and CDR2: MNHEY and SMNVEV (reference sequence). The CDR3, as DNA: TGTGCCAGCAAAGCTAGCAGGACAGATACGCAGTATTTT. Amino acids: CASKASRTDTQYF.

At least ten counts were recorded for this clonotype. V usage is TRBV5-1 and J usage is TRBJ2-3, with 10 bases aligning to TRBD1. The CDR3 spans 15 residues. Trimming removed 5 bases from V and 4 bases from J; junction bases left unmatched: 7. Per the germline V gene, CDR1 is SGHRS and CDR2 is YFSETQ. Here the CDR3 reads CASRDGTGEADTQYF. CDR3 DNA: TGCGCCAGCAGGGATGGGACAGGGGAAGCAGATACGCAGTATTTT.

This clonotype has a count of ten or more. The genes are TRBV18 and TRBJ2-7; D is unclear. In germline, CDR1 is KGHSH, CDR2 LQKENI. Trimming shortened V by 4 bases and J by 7 bases, and 11 bases separated the two germline ends. CDR3 size: 12 residues. CDR3 DNA sequence: TGTGCCAGCTCACTAAAAGAAGGGGAGCAGTACTTC. As protein: CASSLKEGEQYF. The full variable domain, with the rest looked up from reference TRBV18 and TRBJ2-7, is NAGVMQNPRHLVRRRGQEARLRCSPMKGHSHVYWYRQLPEEGLKFMVYLQKENIIDESGMPKERFSAEFPKEGPSILRIQQVVRGDSAAYFCASSLKEGEQYFGPGTRLTVT.

The chain is built from TRBV29-1 and TRBJ2-1; 8 nucleotides align to TRBD1. In germline, CDR1 is SQVTM, CDR2 ANQGSEA. Trimming took 4 bases from V and 8 from J; bases not matched to a gene: 10. This CDR3 has 14 amino acids. DNA of the CDR3: TGCAGCGTTGCAGGACAGGGACATATAGATGAGCAGTTCTTC. Translation gives CSVAGQGHIDEQFF.

This clonotype was recorded many times. This rearrangement joins TRBV7-8 to TRBJ2-2; 11 nucleotides line up with TRBD2. CDR3 size: 18 residues. The junction had 6 bases not matched to a gene; V was cut back by 0 bases and J by 3 bases. Germline V gives CDR1 SGHVS, CDR2 FQNEAQ. CDR3 coding DNA: TGTGCCAGCAGCTTAGCAGACCTAGCGGGGGGTCACACCGGGGAGCTGTTTTTT. It encodes CASSLADLAGGHTGELFF.